This T cell receptor beta chain originates from a study of T cell responses to AZD1222 COVID-19 vaccine. Study findings and constraints: Baseline testing showed seropositivity in only 6 or 7 AZD1222 recipients. Possibly, clonal diversity was underestimated; donors were largely white British and included more females. Distributed over spike, vaccine-associated CD4 TCRs predominated at 160-218 and 743-854.

The CDR3 extends over 17 amino acids. The V gene's germline CDR1 is SSHAT and CDR2 FNYEAQ (reference sequence). V was clipped by 10 bases and J by 5 bases, with 26 bases between them. About this clone: What it binds is unknown.

TCRdb's table, derived via immunoSEQ multiplex PCR, lists solely in-frame clones and lacks some. This sample has about 140,000 clones, with roughly 92% found just once. The clonotype originates from an adult in good health. The chain has TRBV7-7 and TRBJ2-2; no firm D call. Sequencing used peripheral blood, obtained on day 0 of AZD1222 vaccination. The CDR3 region is CATARANEASWTGELFF. CDR3 coding DNA: TGTGCCACCGCTAGGGCTAATGAGGCTTCTTGGACCGGGGAGCTGTTTTTT. The whole variable domain, remainder taken from reference TRBV7-7 and TRBJ2-2, is GAGVSQSPRYKVTKRGQDVTLRCDPISSHATLYWYQQALGQGPEFLTYFNYEAQPDKSGLPSDRFSAERPEGSISTLTIQRTEQRDSAMYRCATARANEASWTGELFFGEGSRLTVL.